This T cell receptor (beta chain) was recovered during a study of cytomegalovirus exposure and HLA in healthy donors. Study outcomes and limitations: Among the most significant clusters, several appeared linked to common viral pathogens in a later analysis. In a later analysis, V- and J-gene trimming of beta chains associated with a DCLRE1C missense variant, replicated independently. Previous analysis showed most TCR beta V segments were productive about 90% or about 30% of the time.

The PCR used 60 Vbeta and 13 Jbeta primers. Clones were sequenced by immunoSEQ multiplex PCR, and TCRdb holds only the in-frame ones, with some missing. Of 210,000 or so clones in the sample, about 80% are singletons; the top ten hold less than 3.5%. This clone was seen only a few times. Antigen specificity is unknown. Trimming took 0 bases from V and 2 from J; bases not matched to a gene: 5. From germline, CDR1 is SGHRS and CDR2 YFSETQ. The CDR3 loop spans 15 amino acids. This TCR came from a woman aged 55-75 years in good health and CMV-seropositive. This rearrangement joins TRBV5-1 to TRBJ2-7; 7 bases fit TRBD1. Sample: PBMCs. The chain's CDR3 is CASSLATGAAYEQYF. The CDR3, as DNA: TGCGCCAGCAGCTTGGCCACAGGGGCCGCCTACGAGCAGTACTTC.